This TCR beta chain was recovered during a study of blood T cells in healthy people across ages. The study's findings and limits: Age advanced and TCR beta diversity per million T cells fell, roughly linearly.

This clonotype was found a few times. Its target is unknown. Peripheral blood from each donor was collected in a volume of approximately 10 milliliters. V was trimmed by 5 bases and J by 10 bases, leaving 15 bases between them. Germline values: CDR1 SGHVS, CDR2 FQNEAQ. This CDR3 comprises 13 residues. The authors ran a second PCR of about 7 to 12 cycles using a sample-barcoded 5' primer and a J-beta primer mix. Each cDNA was tagged by a template-switch adaptor containing 12 random nucleotides. TCRdb ran MiXCR on the 5' RACE reads and lists one entry per CDR3 protein. The sample holds roughly 1.6 million distinct CDR3 sequences; roughly 32% are singletons and the top ten take 11%.

Specimen: blood. This sequence joins TRBV7-8 and TRBJ2-1; D is uncertain. This receptor was identified in a woman younger than 45 in good health. The CDR3 DNA is TGTGCCAGCAGCCACCGTGCGTCCTACGAGCAGTTCTTC. Translating it yields CASSHRASYEQFF.